Shown below are 9 T cell receptor beta chains from a single sample sequenced in a study of control samples from healthy donors and cancer patients (dated by TCRdb to 2018 to 2021). Library method: the immunoSEQ multiplex PCR assay. TCRdb provides this immuneACCESS table in a form limited to in-frame rearrangements. Some clones are lacking; in checked studies, under half of them reflect an unresolved V gene, and why the rest are absent is not known. In all, the sample holds 55,000 to 65,000 clones, and about 89% of those were seen once. The ten largest clones add up to about 12% of the sample. Sequencing input: PBMCs. The receptors shown here come from a woman aged 60-75 years with lung cancer.

The chain combines TRBV4-1 with TRBJ2-1, with 8 bases matching TRBD2. The V segment lost 4 bases and the J segment 7 bases; nucleotides outside the gene matches: 9. CDR1 and CDR2 (germline): MGHRA, YSYEKL. The CDR3 length is 15 residues. As DNA, the CDR3 is TGCGCCAGCAGCCGGTCCGGGGGGGAAGGGAATGAGCAGTTCTTC. Residues: CASSRSGGEGNEQFF.

The genes are TRBV5-1 and TRBJ1-2; 9 positions agree with TRBD1. J was trimmed by 8 bases and V by 4 bases; bases with no gene match: 9. This CDR3 region has 14 residues. Germline CDR1 is SGHRS and CDR2 is YFSETQ. The DNA of the CDR3 is TGCGCCAGCAGCGAGGGGGACAGGGTTGGAGGCTACACCTTC. It is translated as CASSEGDRVGGYTF.

For the CDR3, the DNA is TGTGCCAGCAGGACGACAGGGCTCAACACTGAAGCTTTCTTT. Its protein product is CASRTTGLNTEAFF. The chain has TRBV6-5 and TRBJ1-1, with TRBD1 matching over 7 bases. Germline V gives CDR1 MNHEY, CDR2 SVGAGI. J was trimmed by 2 bases and V by 6 bases; bases with no gene match: 6. This CDR3 spans 14 amino acids.

This chain connects TRBV6-4 to TRBJ2-1; 8 bases match TRBD2. Trimming at V came to 6 bases and at J to 5 bases, leaving 9 bases not matched to a gene. The CDR3 covers 15 residues. The germline V gene encodes CDR1 MRHNA and CDR2 SNTAGT. The CDR3 loop reads CASRSLAGSHNEQFF. CDR3 coding DNA: TGTGCCAGCAGGAGCTTAGCGGGGTCCCACAATGAGCAGTTCTTC.

Note on this clone: The junction shows a germline mismatch at one end, possibly a read error. DNA of the CDR3: TGTGCCAGTAGACCGCAAGTGACCCAGTACTTC. Translating gives CASRPQVTQYF. The V gene is TRBV2, the J gene TRBJ2-5; no definite D call. The V gene's germline CDR1 is SNHLY and CDR2 FYNNEI. This CDR3 is built from 11 residues. Supplemented by reference TRBV2 and TRBJ2-5, the full variable domain reads EPEVTQTPSHQVTQMGQEVILRCVPISNHLYFYWYRQILGQKVEFLVSFYNNEISEKSEIFDDQFSVERPDGSNFTLKIRSTKLEDSAMYFCASRPQVTQYFGPGTRLLVL.

The V call is TRBV19, the J call TRBJ2-7; 9 nucleotides line up with TRBD2. There are 14 residues in the CDR3. V trimming: 5 bases; J trimming: 0 bases; junction bases outside the gene matches: 2. Germline V gene sequence: CDR1 LNHDA, CDR2 SQIVND (reference sequence). CDR3 DNA: TGTGCCAGTAGTCGGACTAGCGCCTCCTACGAGCAGTACTTC. It codes for CASSRTSASYEQYF.

V and J are TRBV9 and TRBJ2-1, with a possible D match to TRBD1 (6 bases). Trimming removed 4 bases at V and 0 bases at J, with 14 bases between. CDR1 SGDLS and CDR2 YYNGEE come from the germline V gene. The CDR3 contains 16 residues. The CDR3 spells CASSLRDTFSYNEQFF. The CDR3 coding sequence is TGTGCCAGCAGCCTACGGGACACCTTCTCCTACAATGAGCAGTTCTTC.

The chain employs TRBV5-1 and TRBJ2-5, with D uncertain. CDR1 and CDR2 from the germline V gene are SGHRS and YFSETQ. V dropped 0 bases and J dropped 2 bases, with 8 bases sitting between them. CDR3 size: 14 residues. The CDR3 is CASSLAPPQETQYF. The CDR3 coding sequence is TGCGCCAGCAGCTTGGCCCCTCCTCAAGAGACCCAGTACTTC. Based on the CDR3 plus reference TRBV5-1 and TRBJ2-5, the full variable domain is KAGVTQTPRYLIKTRGQQVTLSCSPISGHRSVSWYQQTPGQGLQFLFEYFSETQRNKGNFPGRFSGRQFSNSRSEMNVSTLELGDSALYLCASSLAPPQETQYFGPGTRLLVL.

The rearrangement links TRBV9 to TRBJ1-6; 8 nucleotides agree with TRBD1. Per germline, CDR1 SGDLS and CDR2 YYNGEE. This CDR3 is 16 amino acids long. Trimming at V came to 4 bases and at J to 5 bases, leaving 8 bases not matched to a gene. The CDR3 reads CASSQGAGVNNSPLHF. The CDR3 nucleotides read TGTGCCAGCAGCCAGGGGGCTGGGGTGAATAATTCACCCCTCCACTTT. The full variable domain, rest sourced from reference TRBV9 and TRBJ1-6, is DSGVTQTPKHLITATGQRVTLRCSPRSGDLSVYWYQQSLDQGLQFLIQYYNGEERAKGNILERFSAQQFPDLHSELNLSSLELGDSALYFCASSQGAGVNNSPLHFGNGTRLTVT.